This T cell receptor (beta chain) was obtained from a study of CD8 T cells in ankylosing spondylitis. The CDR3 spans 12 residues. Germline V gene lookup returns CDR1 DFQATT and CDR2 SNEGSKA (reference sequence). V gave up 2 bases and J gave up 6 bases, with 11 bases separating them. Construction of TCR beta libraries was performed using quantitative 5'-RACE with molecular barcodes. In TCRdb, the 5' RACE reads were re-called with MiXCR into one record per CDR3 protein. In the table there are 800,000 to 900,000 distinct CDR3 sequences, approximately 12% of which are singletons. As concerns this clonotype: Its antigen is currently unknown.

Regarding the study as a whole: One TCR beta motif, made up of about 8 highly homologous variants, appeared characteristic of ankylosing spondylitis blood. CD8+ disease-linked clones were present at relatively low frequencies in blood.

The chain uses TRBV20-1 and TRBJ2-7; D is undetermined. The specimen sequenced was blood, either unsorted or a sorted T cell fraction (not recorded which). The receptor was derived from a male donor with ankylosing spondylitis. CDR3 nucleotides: TGCAGTGCTAGATTGAGGCAATCCGAGCAGTACTTC. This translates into CSARLRQSEQYF.